This is a list of T cell receptor beta chains from one sample in a study of T cell responses to AZD1222 COVID-19 vaccine. Using immunoSEQ multiplex PCR, the repertoire was profiled, and TCRdb retains in-frame clones only, with some absent. The sample lists 100,000 to 150,000 clones; around 87% were seen once. This material consisted of peripheral blood, taken on day 0 of AZD1222 vaccination. These receptors were collected from an adult in good health. The CDR3 runs from the conserved cysteine through the conserved F or W. Fields, in order: D gene, J gene, CDR3 length, V gene, clone size, CDR3 DNA, CDR3 protein. The D gene is left open where the match is weak. The size entry is marked missing in some rows and otherwise reads once, few, many or a size class.

d_call: .
j_call: TRBJ1-4
cdr3_length: 12
v_call: TRBV29-1
clone_size: .
cdr3_nt: TGCAGCGTTGAAGAGGGGGATGAAAAACTGTTTTTT
cdr3_aa: CSVEEGDEKLFF

d_call: .
j_call: TRBJ2-7
cdr3_length: 13
v_call: TRBV6-5
clone_size: .
cdr3_nt: TGTGCCAGCAGGCTTTCGGGACTTTACGAGCAGTACTTC
cdr3_aa: CASRLSGLYEQYF

d_call: .
j_call: TRBJ1-2
cdr3_length: 14
v_call: TRBV7-8
clone_size: .
cdr3_nt: TGTGCCAGCAGCGTCGAGGTGGGAAACTATGGCTACACCTTC
cdr3_aa: CASSVEVGNYGYTF

d_call: .
j_call: TRBJ1-2
cdr3_length: 12
v_call: TRBV12-3/TRBV12-4
clone_size: .
cdr3_nt: TGTGCCAGCAGTTTTCCCCGAGGTAGCTACACCTTC
cdr3_aa: CASSFPRGSYTF

d_call: .
j_call: TRBJ2-7
cdr3_length: 15
v_call: TRBV6-2/TRBV6-3
clone_size: .
cdr3_nt: TGTGCCAGCAGTTACGGGGGGACCTTCTCCTACGAGCAGTACTTC
cdr3_aa: CASSYGGTFSYEQYF

d_call: .
j_call: TRBJ2-3
cdr3_length: 15
v_call: TRBV13
clone_size: .
cdr3_nt: TGTGCCAGCAGCCTAAGCGGAAGCTTCACAGATACGCAGTATTTT
cdr3_aa: CASSLSGSFTDTQYF

d_call: TRBD1
j_call: TRBJ1-1
cdr3_length: 12
v_call: TRBV5-6
clone_size: .
cdr3_nt: TGTGCCAGCAGCTCCACAGGGGCTGAAGCTTTCTTT
cdr3_aa: CASSSTGAEAFF

d_call: TRBD1
j_call: TRBJ2-2
cdr3_length: 16
v_call: TRBV5-6
clone_size: .
cdr3_nt: TGTGCCAGCAGCTTGATGCCGGGACAGGGCACCGGGGAGCTGTTTTTT
cdr3_aa: CASSLMPGQGTGELFF

d_call: .
j_call: TRBJ1-4
cdr3_length: 14
v_call: TRBV28
clone_size: few
cdr3_nt: TGTGCCTCGGGGGGGGTACCATGGGAAGAAAAACTGTTTTTT
cdr3_aa: CASGGVPWEEKLFF

d_call: .
j_call: TRBJ1-2
cdr3_length: 13
v_call: TRBV20-1
clone_size: .
cdr3_nt: TGCAGTGCTAGTTACAGATTAATCTATGGCTACACCTTC
cdr3_aa: CSASYRLIYGYTF

d_call: TRBD2
j_call: TRBJ2-7
cdr3_length: 13
v_call: TRBV27
clone_size: .
cdr3_nt: TGTGCCAGCAGTTTTAGGGAGGGGTACGAGCAGTACTTC
cdr3_aa: CASSFREGYEQYF

d_call: .
j_call: TRBJ2-4
cdr3_length: 15
v_call: TRBV20-1
clone_size: .
cdr3_nt: TGCAGTGCTAGTGGTCGGCAGATGGGGGAAAACATTCAGTACTTC
cdr3_aa: CSASGRQMGENIQYF

d_call: .
j_call: TRBJ1-1
cdr3_length: 15
v_call: TRBV2
clone_size: .
cdr3_nt: TGTGCCAGCAGTGAGGGGCGTAGGGTGAACACTGAAGCTTTCTTT
cdr3_aa: CASSEGRRVNTEAFF

d_call: .
j_call: TRBJ2-2
cdr3_length: 14
v_call: TRBV9
clone_size: once
cdr3_nt: TGTGCCAGCAGCGCACGGACTGGAACCGGGGAGCTGTTTTTT
cdr3_aa: CASSARTGTGELFF

d_call: .
j_call: TRBJ2-3
cdr3_length: 13
v_call: TRBV6-5
clone_size: .
cdr3_nt: TGTGCCAGCAGTCTGTCCAGGGCAGATACGCAGTATTTT
cdr3_aa: CASSLSRADTQYF

d_call: .
j_call: TRBJ2-1
cdr3_length: 16
v_call: TRBV30
clone_size: .
cdr3_nt: TGTGCCTGGACACTTGGGGGTTTGGTAGCCGGGGGTGAGCAGTTCTTC
cdr3_aa: CAWTLGGLVAGGEQFF

d_call: TRBD1
j_call: TRBJ1-3
cdr3_length: 16
v_call: TRBV7-8
clone_size: .
cdr3_nt: TGTGCCAGCAGCATTAAGGGACAGAGCTCTGGAAACACCATATATTTT
cdr3_aa: CASSIKGQSSGNTIYF

d_call: TRBD1
j_call: TRBJ2-7
cdr3_length: 16
v_call: TRBV4-1
clone_size: .
cdr3_nt: TGCGCCAGCAGCCATCCCTCCCGGGACAGGTCCTACGAGCAGTACTTC
cdr3_aa: CASSHPSRDRSYEQYF

d_call: TRBD1
j_call: TRBJ1-2
cdr3_length: 15
v_call: TRBV2
clone_size: .
cdr3_nt: TGTGCCAGCAGTCCCGAAGGACAGGGCACCTATGGCTACACCTTC
cdr3_aa: CASSPEGQGTYGYTF

d_call: .
j_call: TRBJ1-1
cdr3_length: 15
v_call: TRBV6-2/TRBV6-3
clone_size: .
cdr3_nt: TGTGCCAGCAGTTTGGGGACCCTTACCATAACTGAAGCTTTCTTT
cdr3_aa: CASSLGTLTITEAFF

d_call: .
j_call: TRBJ1-1
cdr3_length: 12
v_call: TRBV6-2/TRBV6-3
clone_size: .
cdr3_nt: TGTGCCAGCAGTTACCTCCGACAGGAAGCTTTCTTT
cdr3_aa: CASSYLRQEAFF

d_call: TRBD2
j_call: TRBJ2-1
cdr3_length: 17
v_call: TRBV30
clone_size: .
cdr3_nt: TGTGCCTGGAGTGGGAGTAGCGGGAGTAGCTCCTACAATGAGCAGTTCTTC
cdr3_aa: CAWSGSSGSSSYNEQFF

d_call: TRBD1
j_call: TRBJ2-3
cdr3_length: 15
v_call: TRBV7-9
clone_size: once
cdr3_nt: TGTGCCAGCAGCATAAGGGGACAGGGTGCAGATACGCAGTATTTT
cdr3_aa: CASSIRGQGADTQYF

d_call: .
j_call: TRBJ1-1
cdr3_length: 15
v_call: TRBV4-3
clone_size: .
cdr3_nt: TGCGCCAGCAGCCCCGCCCCCCTAGGGAACACTGAAGCTTTCTTT
cdr3_aa: CASSPAPLGNTEAFF

d_call: TRBD1
j_call: TRBJ2-2
cdr3_length: 15
v_call: TRBV5-1
clone_size: .
cdr3_nt: TGCGCCAGCACCCCGGACAGGGTGTCCACCGGGGAGCTGTTTTTT
cdr3_aa: CASTPDRVSTGELFF

d_call: .
j_call: TRBJ2-3
cdr3_length: 15
v_call: TRBV2
clone_size: .
cdr3_nt: TGTGCCAGCAGTGACGACCCTCGGGGCAAGGATACGCAGTATTTT
cdr3_aa: CASSDDPRGKDTQYF

d_call: TRBD1
j_call: TRBJ2-7
cdr3_length: 15
v_call: TRBV7-9
clone_size: few
cdr3_nt: TGTGCCAGCAGCTTAGTACAGGGGGCGCGTTACGAGCAGTACTTC
cdr3_aa: CASSLVQGARYEQYF

d_call: .
j_call: TRBJ2-2
cdr3_length: 18
v_call: TRBV15
clone_size: few
cdr3_nt: TGTGCCACCAGCAGAGATAGGCAGACCACCACGAACACCGGGGAGCTGTTTTTT
cdr3_aa: CATSRDRQTTTNTGELFF

d_call: .
j_call: TRBJ1-3
cdr3_length: 16
v_call: TRBV28
clone_size: .
cdr3_nt: TGTGCCAGCACCCTCGCTGGGGGGCAACGAGGAAACACCATATATTTT
cdr3_aa: CASTLAGGQRGNTIYF

d_call: TRBD2
j_call: TRBJ2-1
cdr3_length: 16
v_call: TRBV5-4
clone_size: .
cdr3_nt: TGTGCCAGCAGCCCAACCCTAGCGGGAGCCTACAATGAGCAGTTCTTC
cdr3_aa: CASSPTLAGAYNEQFF

d_call: TRBD1
j_call: TRBJ1-6
cdr3_length: 15
v_call: TRBV7-9
clone_size: .
cdr3_nt: TGTGCCAGCAGCCCCCGTAACAGGGGGTCATCACCCCTCCACTTT
cdr3_aa: CASSPRNRGSSPLHF

d_call: .
j_call: TRBJ2-7
cdr3_length: 14
v_call: TRBV27
clone_size: few
cdr3_nt: TGTGCCAGCTCCCGAGGGGGTTCGTCCTACGAGCAGTACTTC
cdr3_aa: CASSRGGSSYEQYF

d_call: TRBD1
j_call: TRBJ1-6
cdr3_length: 15
v_call: TRBV2
clone_size: .
cdr3_nt: TGTGCCAGCACACTACAAAGACAGGGTAATTCACCCCTCCACTTT
cdr3_aa: CASTLQRQGNSPLHF

d_call: TRBD2
j_call: TRBJ2-1
cdr3_length: 20
v_call: TRBV19
clone_size: once
cdr3_nt: TGTGCCAGTAGGAGACAGCTGGGACTAGCGGGAGGTGGCTGGCGAAATGAGCAGTTCTTC
cdr3_aa: CASRRQLGLAGGGWRNEQFF

d_call: .
j_call: TRBJ1-2
cdr3_length: 13
v_call: TRBV28
clone_size: few
cdr3_nt: TGTGCCAGCAGTAGTCAGCTATTCTATGGCTACACCTTC
cdr3_aa: CASSSQLFYGYTF

d_call: .
j_call: TRBJ2-3
cdr3_length: 12
v_call: TRBV30
clone_size: .
cdr3_nt: TGTGCCTGGACCCCCTCGGGGTTCGCGCAGTATTTT
cdr3_aa: CAWTPSGFAQYF

d_call: TRBD1
j_call: TRBJ1-5
cdr3_length: 15
v_call: TRBV28
clone_size: few
cdr3_nt: TGTGCCAGCAGTTTATGGGGACAGGGGGCACAGCCCCAGCATTTT
cdr3_aa: CASSLWGQGAQPQHF

d_call: TRBD1
j_call: TRBJ2-5
cdr3_length: 13
v_call: TRBV20-1
clone_size: .
cdr3_nt: TGCAGTGCTAGTAAGGGGGCCCAAGAGACCCAGTACTTC
cdr3_aa: CSASKGAQETQYF

d_call: .
j_call: TRBJ2-7
cdr3_length: 13
v_call: TRBV13
clone_size: .
cdr3_nt: TGTGCCAGCAGTTCAAATCCCTCCTACGAGCAGTACTTC
cdr3_aa: CASSSNPSYEQYF

d_call: TRBD2
j_call: TRBJ2-7
cdr3_length: 16
v_call: TRBV2
clone_size: .
cdr3_nt: TGTGCCAGCAGTGTCACTAGCGGGGGCCCTATAAGGGAGCAGTACTTC
cdr3_aa: CASSVTSGGPIREQYF

d_call: .
j_call: TRBJ2-7
cdr3_length: 11
v_call: TRBV7-9
clone_size: .
cdr3_nt: TGTGCCAGCAGCCCGGGAGACGAGCAGTACTTC
cdr3_aa: CASSPGDEQYF

d_call: .
j_call: TRBJ2-7
cdr3_length: 11
v_call: TRBV5-5
clone_size: .
cdr3_nt: TGTGCCAGCAGCTTCACCTACGAGCAGTACTTC
cdr3_aa: CASSFTYEQYF

d_call: .
j_call: TRBJ1-3
cdr3_length: 14
v_call: TRBV30
clone_size: .
cdr3_nt: TGTGCCTGGAGTGTCACAAGCTCTGGAAACACCATATATTTT
cdr3_aa: CAWSVTSSGNTIYF

d_call: TRBD1
j_call: TRBJ1-2
cdr3_length: 16
v_call: TRBV7-9
clone_size: .
cdr3_nt: TGTGCCAGCAGCTTAGTGGGGCAGGGGGGCTCCTATGGCTACACCTTC
cdr3_aa: CASSLVGQGGSYGYTF

d_call: .
j_call: TRBJ2-5
cdr3_length: 14
v_call: TRBV5-1
clone_size: .
cdr3_nt: TGCGCCAGCAGCTTTGACAGCGACCAAGAGACCCAGTACTTC
cdr3_aa: CASSFDSDQETQYF

d_call: .
j_call: TRBJ1-5
cdr3_length: 12
v_call: TRBV7-9
clone_size: .
cdr3_nt: TGTGCCAGCAGCTTAGGTCGACAGCCCCAGCATTTT
cdr3_aa: CASSLGRQPQHF

d_call: .
j_call: TRBJ2-5
cdr3_length: 13
v_call: TRBV29-1
clone_size: .
cdr3_nt: TGCAGCGTTGAAGATCCCCTAACCAGAGCCCAGTACTTC
cdr3_aa: CSVEDPLTRAQYF

d_call: .
j_call: TRBJ2-5
cdr3_length: 14
v_call: TRBV7-2
clone_size: .
cdr3_nt: TGTGCCAGCAGAGAGCCCGGGGGAAAAGAGACCCAGTACTTC
cdr3_aa: CASREPGGKETQYF